The 2 T cell receptor beta chains below were found in one sample sequenced in a study of circulating tumor DNA in untreated peripheral T-cell lymphoma. Some clones are missing from TCRdb's copy, which holds only in-frame ones; the method was immunoSEQ multiplex PCR. The sample carries thousands of clones, approximately 75% recorded once. The material sequenced was tumor tissue. The receptors shown here come from a human donor with peripheral T-cell lymphoma.

The CDR3: CASSLAWGLAGGPSEHEQYF. In DNA, the CDR3 is TGTGCCAGCAGCTTAGCCTGGGGACTAGCGGGGGGGCCGTCGGAACACGAGCAGTACTTC. V is TRBV7-8 and J is TRBJ2-7, with 16 bases fitting TRBD2. Per germline, CDR1 SGHVS and CDR2 FQNEAQ. CDR3 length: 20 amino acids. V shed 0 bases and J 5 bases; nucleotides not matched to a gene: 13.

The chain couples TRBV7-1 to TRBJ2-3; 8 bases line up with TRBD1. TRBV7-1 is known as an ORF, though its function is uncertain. The CDR3 contains 14 residues. With 5 bases clipped from V and 1 base from J, the junction kept 2 bases outside the gene matches. CDR3 in amino acids: CASSPGQGTDTQYF. The CDR3 bases are TGTGCCAGCAGCCCGGGACAGGGCACAGATACGCAGTATTTT.